This T cell receptor beta chain is from a study of vaccination and CD4 T cells after COVID-19. Broader study findings: The median SARS-CoV-2-reactive clonotype number increased from around 19 to 38, without statistical significance.

Sample treatment: approximately 9-day PBMC culture with coronavirus spike peptide pools or control peptides (ViraFEST assay). Gathering of the CD4+ T cells, from the unexposed donor, took place before the COVID-19 pandemic (2011-2018). ViraFEST relied on peptide pools to expand antigen-specific T cells; the TCRs were sequenced afterward. Researchers challenged CD4+ T cells from unexposed donors with SARS-CoV-2 S/N and four cold-coronavirus spikes, cells permitting. The V and J ends lost 3 bases and 0 bases respectively, with 15 bases between them. Germline V gene sequence: CDR1 DFQATT, CDR2 SNEGSKA (reference sequence). The length of the CDR3 is 16 residues. Cultured CD4+ T cell DNA was sequenced using the Oncomine TCR Beta short-read assay. Investigators obtained genomic DNA by extraction from cultured CD4+ T cells. From the PCR reads, TCRdb called clonotypes with MiXCR, one entry per CDR3 protein. The table has 8,500 to 10,000 distinct CDR3 sequences, about 33% seen once; the top ten hold under 35%.

The sample holds a few counts of this clonotype. The antigen remains undetermined. J is TRBJ2-1 and V is TRBV20-1; D call uncertain. Material: CD4+ T cells from blood, cultured in vitro. The receptor's source is a human donor in good health. The CDR3 DNA reads TGCAGTGCTAGGGGCCGATCATACGGCTCCTACAATGAGCAGTTCTTC. Translation: CSARGRSYGSYNEQFF.